This T cell receptor (beta chain) was obtained from a study of T cells in Graves' hyperthyroidism and ophthalmopathy. Study results and caveats: In blood, most of the thyroid clonotypes expanded above 0.001 were also present.

The CDR3 is 14 amino acids. Germline CDR1 reads ENHRY; CDR2 reads SYGVKD. Duration under 3 months, a NOSPECS grade of at least 4, and a Clinical Activity Score of at least 3 characterized the ophthalmopathy patients. Exclusion criteria comprised uncontrolled infection, other autoimmune disease, pregnancy or lactation. On this clonotype: Its specificity is not known. Germline is not matched at one junction end, which may reflect a read error.

Template material for amplifying TCR beta CDR3 regions consisted of RNA transcripts. Primed by the HTBI set, a first-round RT-PCR was run on the TCR CDR3. TCRdb reanalysed the multiplex PCR reads using MiXCR and keeps one entry per CDR3 protein. The profile shows about 410,000 distinct CDR3 sequences, about 15% of them singletons. Sequenced input: blood. The sequence came from a man younger than 35 with Graves' ophthalmopathy. This chain links TRBV10-3 with TRBJ1-1; D is possibly TRBD1 (5 bases). CDR3 amino acids: CTISEGPMNTEAFF. The CDR3 region has the DNA TGTACCATCAGTGAGGGACCTATGAACACTGAAGCTTTCTTT.